Reported below is one T cell receptor beta chain. Its antigen has not been determined. There are no base qualities to consult, and no much larger clone falls within one base. These data originate in a study of T cell responses to AZD1222 COVID-19 vaccine (TCRdb year 2021). For the study in its entirety: AZD1222 recipients given second doses at about 4 weeks or at about 12 weeks were pooled, since spike-specific TCR depth and breadth were not found to differ between the two schedules. TCR sequencing was performed for roughly 250 trial participants, of whom around 210 were given two doses of AZD1222 and around 25 were given two doses of MenACWY control vaccine. Trial participants were enrolled by age into subgroups of 18-55, 56-69 and 70-plus years, and roughly 160, 29 and 62 TCR-sequenced participants, respectively, were included in these subgroups.

The time point label, as the study defines it: baseline before first vaccination. Vaccinee samples were obtained from the UK trials COV001 and COV002, which included a single-blind randomized controlled phase 2/3 trial of AZD1222 (ChAdOx1 nCoV-19) in healthy adults. Trial participant PBMC samples were collected at day 0 and day 28 after the second dose for TCRbeta chain sequencing. The study at large found these results: No day 14 peak-response samples were available, so repertoires were characterized only after the peak T cell response. Most participants were white British and females outnumbered males, and the authors suggested that clonal diversity may have been underestimated. Conclusions about previously exposed vaccinees are limited, since just five to seven AZD1222 recipients were seropositive for SARS-CoV-2 at baseline. Reportedly, close to half of the unique spike-specific TCRs recognized epitopes lying outside the regions that are mutated in the B.1.351 and B.1.1.7 variants. CD4 TCRs associated with the vaccine covered the entire spike protein, and the dominant responses were in regions 160-218 and 743-854. The 56-69-year group was small, and its depth increase did not reach significance, likely because of low power. Spike-specific TCR breadth and depth rose significantly after two AZD1222 doses compared with day 0 and with MenACWY recipients.

The CDR3 regions of human TCRbeta chains were analyzed by immunosequencing. On the study's bioinformatics: Repertoire TCRs were checked for matches against a reference library of SARS-CoV-2-specific TCRs that had been generated using the MIRA antigen-specificity platform. Breadth meant the fraction of unique TCRs that were SARS-CoV-2-associated, whereas depth meant the fraction of total T cells that were SARS-CoV-2-associated. Using the MIRA data, each spike-specific TCR was assigned both to the spike region to which the TCR was reactive and to a CD4 or CD8 class. Log10-transformed breadth and depth values were compared by one-way ANOVA with Sidak's multiple comparisons tests. Imported from immuneACCESS, the table was reduced by TCRdb to in-frame sequences with V and J called. These copies leave out some clones; in studies compared against another copy, an unresolved V gene accounts for under half, and the cause of the remainder is not known. V, J and clone size were drawn from that table, and D and trimming were deduced from the DNA. For this sample the table gives over 100,000 clones, of which 90% were detected only once. The ten largest clones represent 6.9% of the sample.

A distance of 7 bases separates the germline ends of V and J, which lose 5 bases and 0 bases respectively. The CDR3 numbers 13 residues from cysteine through phenylalanine. Only the CDR3 region is kept as DNA, spanning 39 bases read in frame from base 1. CDR1 is given as SGHNT and CDR2 as YENEEA, both from the germline V gene. This clonotype was obtained from an adult in good health. Recombination linked TRBV11-3 to TRBJ1-1; no D segment can be confidently identified. The source material was peripheral blood, sampled on day 0 of AZD1222 vaccination. Here is the DNA: TGTGCCAGCAGCCTGACTATGAACACTGAAGCTTTCTTT. Its coded protein is CASSLTMNTEAFF.